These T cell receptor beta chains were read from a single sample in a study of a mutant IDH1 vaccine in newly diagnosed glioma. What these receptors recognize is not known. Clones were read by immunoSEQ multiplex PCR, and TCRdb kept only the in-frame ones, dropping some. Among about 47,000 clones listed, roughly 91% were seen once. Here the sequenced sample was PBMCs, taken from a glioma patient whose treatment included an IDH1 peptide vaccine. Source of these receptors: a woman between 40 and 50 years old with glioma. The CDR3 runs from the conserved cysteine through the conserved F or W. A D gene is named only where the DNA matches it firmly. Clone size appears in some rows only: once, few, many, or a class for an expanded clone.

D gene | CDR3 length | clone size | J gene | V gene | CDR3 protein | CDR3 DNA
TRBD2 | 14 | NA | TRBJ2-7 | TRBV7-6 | CASSPLSGRHEQYF | TGTGCCAGCAGCCCATTAAGCGGGAGGCACGAGCAGTACTTC
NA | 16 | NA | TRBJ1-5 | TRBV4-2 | CASSQGVGVSNQPQHF | TGTGCCAGCAGCCAAGGGGTCGGGGTTAGCAATCAGCCCCAGCATTTT
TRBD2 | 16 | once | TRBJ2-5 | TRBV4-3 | CASSESGGPFSETQYF | TGCGCCAGCAGTGAAAGCGGGGGGCCCTTCTCGGAGACCCAGTACTTC
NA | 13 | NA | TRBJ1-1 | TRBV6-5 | CASSIMPNSWAFF | TGTGCCAGCAGTATAATGCCAAACAGTTGGGCTTTCTTT
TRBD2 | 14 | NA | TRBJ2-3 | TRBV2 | CANRLAGGADTQYF | TGTGCCAATCGACTAGCCGGAGGTGCAGATACGCAGTATTTT
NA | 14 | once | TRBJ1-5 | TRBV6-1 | CASSAGQFNQPQHF | TGTGCCAGCAGCGCCGGACAGTTCAATCAGCCCCAGCATTTT
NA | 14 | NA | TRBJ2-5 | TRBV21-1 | CASSRDRGIEAQYF | TGTGCCAGCAGTCGGGACAGGGGGATTGAGGCCCAGTACTTC
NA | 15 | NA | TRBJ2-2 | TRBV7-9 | CASTLGAVNTGELFF | TGTGCCAGCACCCTCGGGGCCGTGAACACCGGGGAGCTGTTTTTT
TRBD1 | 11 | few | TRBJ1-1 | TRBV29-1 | CSVLTGTGAFF | TGCAGCGTACTAACGGGGACAGGAGCTTTCTTT
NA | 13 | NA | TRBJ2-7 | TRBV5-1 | CASSLSPQYEQYF | TGCGCCAGCAGCTTGTCCCCCCAGTACGAGCAGTACTTC
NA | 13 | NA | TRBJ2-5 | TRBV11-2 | CASSLWAGGTQYF | TGTGCCAGCAGCTTATGGGCAGGTGGGACCCAGTACTTC
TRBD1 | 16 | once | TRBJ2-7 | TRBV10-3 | CAISEGGTGFSYEQYF | TGTGCCATCAGTGAGGGGGGGACAGGGTTCTCCTACGAGCAGTACTTC
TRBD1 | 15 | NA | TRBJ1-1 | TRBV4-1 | CASSQENRQGAEAFF | TGCGCCAGCAGCCAAGAAAACCGACAGGGCGCTGAAGCTTTCTTT
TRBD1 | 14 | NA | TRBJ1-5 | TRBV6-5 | CASSSPGQGGPQHF | TGTGCCAGCAGCTCTCCGGGACAGGGAGGGCCCCAGCATTTT
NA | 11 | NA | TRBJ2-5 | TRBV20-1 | CSARDKTLQYF | TGCAGTGCTAGAGATAAGACCCTCCAGTACTTC
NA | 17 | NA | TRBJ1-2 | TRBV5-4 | CASSLAGAVPGPDGYTF | TGTGCCAGCAGCTTGGCGGGGGCAGTACCCGGTCCCGATGGCTACACCTTC
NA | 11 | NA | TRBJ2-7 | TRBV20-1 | CSASIRVVQYF | TGCAGTGCTTCAATAAGGGTAGTTCAGTACTTC
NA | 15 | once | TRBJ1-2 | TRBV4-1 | CASSQAGWANYGYTF | TGCGCCAGCAGCCAAGCGGGGTGGGCGAACTATGGCTACACCTTC
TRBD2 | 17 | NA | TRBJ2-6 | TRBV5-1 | CASSFTSGSSGANVLTF | TGCGCCAGCAGCTTTACTAGCGGGTCGTCGGGGGCCAACGTCCTGACTTTC
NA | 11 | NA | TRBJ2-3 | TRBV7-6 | CASSYGDTQYF | TGTGCCAGCAGCTATGGAGATACGCAGTATTTT
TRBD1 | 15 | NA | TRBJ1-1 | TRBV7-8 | CASSLRDRVWTEAFF | TGTGCCAGCAGCCTCCGGGACAGGGTATGGACTGAAGCTTTCTTT
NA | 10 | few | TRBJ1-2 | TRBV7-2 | CASSPVGYTF | TGTGCCAGCAGCCCCGTCGGCTACACCTTC
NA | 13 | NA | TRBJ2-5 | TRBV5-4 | CASSANTQETQYF | TGTGCCAGCAGCGCGAATACCCAAGAGACCCAGTACTTC
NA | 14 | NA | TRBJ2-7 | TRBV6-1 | CASRLAGASYEQYF | TGTGCCAGCAGGCTTGCCGGGGCTTCCTACGAGCAGTACTTC
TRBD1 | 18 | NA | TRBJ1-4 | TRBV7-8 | CASSLDPRTGGTNEKLFF | TGTGCCAGCAGCTTAGACCCCAGGACAGGGGGCACTAATGAAAAACTGTTTTTT
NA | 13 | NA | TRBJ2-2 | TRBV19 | CASSLARTGELFF | TGTGCCAGTAGTCTAGCGAGAACCGGGGAGCTGTTTTTT
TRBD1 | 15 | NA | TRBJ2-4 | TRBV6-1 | CASSEGTGGKNIQYF | TGTGCCAGCAGTGAAGGGACAGGGGGTAAAAACATTCAGTACTTC
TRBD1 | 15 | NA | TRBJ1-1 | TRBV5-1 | CASSSGTGMNTEAFF | TGCGCCAGCAGCTCCGGGACAGGGATGAACACTGAAGCTTTCTTT
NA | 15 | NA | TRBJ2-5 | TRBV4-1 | CASSQDERGGETQYF | TGCGCCAGCAGCCAAGATGAACGGGGCGGAGAGACCCAGTACTTC
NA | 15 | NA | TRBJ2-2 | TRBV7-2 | CASSLEPRGTGELFF | TGTGCCAGCAGCTTAGAACCGAGGGGAACCGGGGAGCTGTTTTTT
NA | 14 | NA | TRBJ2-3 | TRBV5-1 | CASSLRVGADTQYF | TGCGCCAGCAGCTTGAGGGTGGGGGCAGATACGCAGTATTTT
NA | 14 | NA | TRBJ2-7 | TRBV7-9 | CASSLASVSYEQYF | TGTGCCAGCAGCTTGGCTAGTGTATCGTACGAGCAGTACTTC
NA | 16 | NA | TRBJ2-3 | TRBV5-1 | CASSARELGGTDTQYF | TGCGCCAGCAGCGCCCGGGAACTAGGGGGTACAGATACGCAGTATTTT
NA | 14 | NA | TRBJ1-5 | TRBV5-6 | CASSFRGSNQPQHF | TGTGCCAGCAGCTTCCGGGGAAGCAATCAGCCCCAGCATTTT
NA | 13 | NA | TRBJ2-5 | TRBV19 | CASSINSWETQYF | TGTGCCAGTAGTATAAATTCGTGGGAGACCCAGTACTTC
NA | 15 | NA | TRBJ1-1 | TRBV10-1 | CASSVQPGHRPAAFF | TGCGCCAGCAGTGTACAACCGGGACACCGTCCGGCAGCTTTCTTT
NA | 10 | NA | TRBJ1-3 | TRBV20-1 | CSAAGDTLNF | TGCAGTGCCGCAGGGGATACTCTAAACTTT
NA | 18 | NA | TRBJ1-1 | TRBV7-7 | CASKNVGELSGVSRRAFF | TGTGCTAGCAAAAACGTCGGTGAACTCTCCGGAGTTAGCAGGAGAGCTTTCTTT
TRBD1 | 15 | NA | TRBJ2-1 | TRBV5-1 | CASSSGTGVYNEQFF | TGCGCCAGCAGCTCCGGGACAGGGGTTTACAATGAGCAGTTCTTC
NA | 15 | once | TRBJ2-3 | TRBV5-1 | CASSTHLGGTDTQYF | TGCGCCAGCAGCACACACTTAGGCGGCACAGATACGCAGTATTTT
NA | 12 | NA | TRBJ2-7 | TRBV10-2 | CASRDGPYEQYF | TGCGCCAGCCGGGACGGTCCCTACGAGCAGTACTTC
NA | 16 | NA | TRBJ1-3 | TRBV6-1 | CASSEALGGPGNTIYF | TGTGCCAGCAGTGAAGCGCTGGGGGGACCTGGAAACACCATATATTTT
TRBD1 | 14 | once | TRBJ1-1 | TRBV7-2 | CASSPQGARTEAFF | TGTGCCAGCAGTCCACAGGGGGCGCGGACTGAAGCTTTCTTT